The 5 T cell receptor beta chains reported below all come from one sample, sequenced in a study of identical twins. TCRdb fed the 5' RACE reads into MiXCR, producing one record per CDR3 protein. Of approximately 550,000 distinct CDR3 sequences in the sample, around 24% were seen once. This sample was also put to use in a study of yellow fever vaccine responses in identical twins.

The sample taken for sequencing was CD4+ T cells sorted from blood. These TCRs come from a woman younger than 35 in good health.

V is TRBV20-1 and J is TRBJ2-1, with no clear D. Germline lookup yields CDR1 DFQATT and CDR2 SNEGSKA (reference sequence). There are 12 residues in the CDR3. Trimming shortened V by 1 base and J by 15 bases, and 16 bases separated the two germline ends. This chain's CDR3 is CSARVDTLLSFF. DNA of the CDR3: TGCAGTGCTAGAGTCGACACCCTATTGTCGTTCTTC.

V is TRBV3-1 and J is TRBJ2-1; D is perhaps TRBD2 (6 bases). Germline V lookup: CDR1 LGHDT, CDR2 YNNKEL (reference sequence). The CDR3 spans 16 residues. Trimming cost V 4 bases and J 1 base, with 14 bases left between them. The CDR3 DNA reads TGTGCCAGCAGCCCGACCCGGGGACTGTCCTACAATGAGCAGTTCTTC. This gives the protein CASSPTRGLSYNEQFF.

This clonotype was counted between two and nine times. The chain couples TRBV28 to TRBJ2-4, with a weak D call TRBD2 (5 bases). This CDR3 contains 15 residues. Germline CDR1 and CDR2: MDHEN and SYDVKM. Trimming removed 2 bases at V and 9 bases at J, with 17 bases between. The CDR3 DNA follows: TGTGCCAGCAGTTTAAGTTCCGGGGTCTTGGGCATTCAGTACTTC. This codes for CASSLSSGVLGIQYF.

V is TRBV5-1 and J is TRBJ2-7; D perhaps matches TRBD2 (6 bases). The germline V and J ends were trimmed by 4 bases and 3 bases, with 17 bases remaining between them. This CDR3 contains 15 residues. CDR1 is SGHRS and CDR2 is YFSETQ in the germline V gene. CDR3 protein: CASSVSGQPYYEQYF. CDR3 DNA: TGCGCCAGCAGCGTAAGCGGGCAACCATACTACGAGCAGTACTTC. Drawing the rest from reference TRBV5-1 and TRBJ2-7, the complete variable domain is KAGVTQTPRYLIKTRGQQVTLSCSPISGHRSVSWYQQTPGQGLQFLFEYFSETQRNKGNFPGRFSGRQFSNSRSEMNVSTLELGDSALYLCASSVSGQPYYEQYFGPGTRLTVT.

This clonotype was detected ten times or more. This rearrangement joins TRBV15 to TRBJ1-1, with a weak D call TRBD1 (5 bases). From germline, CDR1 is LNHNV and CDR2 YYDKDF (reference sequence). Between the trimmed V and J ends, which lost 5 bases and 0 bases, there was a span of 10 bases. The CDR3 is 14 residues long. The CDR3 protein is CATSPRGLNTEAFF. The CDR3 DNA reads as TGTGCCACCAGCCCTAGGGGATTGAACACTGAAGCTTTCTTT.